This entry describes one TCR beta chain. The antigen remains undetermined. This CDR3 spans 15 amino acids. Trimming pared 0 bases from V and 1 base from J, leaving 11 bases between. CDR1 is GTSNPN and CDR2 is SVGIG in the germline V gene (reference sequence). This specimen belongs to a study of chemoradiotherapy in HPV16-positive cancers. Study details: Functional T-cell assays on a couple of HPV16-positive patients' cells defined candidate HPV-specific clones and common TCR motifs. General observations from the study: HPV-specific T cells were functionally defined from only a couple of HPV16-positive patients. During treatment, candidate HPV-specific clones and E7-related motifs expanded in tumor.

Repeated repertoire sampling spanned the course of chemoradiotherapy. Measured with immunoSEQ multiplex PCR; TCRdb has only the in-frame clones, and not every one. The repertoire consists of 12,000 or so clones, with about 85% occurring once and the leading ten covering 5% to 7%. The specimen was blood, collected from a patient who underwent chemoradiotherapy. The rearrangement uses TRBV30 and TRBJ2-3; possible D gene TRBD2, 5 bases. The TCR originated in a human donor with HPV-associated anogenital cancer. The CDR3 is CAWSVSSRGTDTQYF. The DNA of the CDR3 is TGTGCCTGGAGTGTATCATCGAGGGGCACAGATACGCAGTATTTT. Drawing the rest from reference TRBV30 and TRBJ2-3, the complete variable domain is SQTIHQWPATLVQPVGSPLSLECTVEGTSNPNLYWYRQAAGRGLQLLFYSVGIGQISSEVPQNLSASRPQDRQFILSSKKLLLSDSGFYLCAWSVSSRGTDTQYFGPGTRLTVL.